Presented here are 10 T cell receptor beta chains from one specimen sequenced in a study of OX40 agonist ivuxolimab in advanced cancers. Clones were sequenced by immunoSEQ multiplex PCR, and TCRdb holds only the in-frame ones, with some missing. The sample records about 35,000 clones, over 60% being singletons. Source: CD4+ or CD8+ T cells sorted from blood, taken in a trial of the OX40 agonist ivuxolimab. These receptors were obtained from an adult with an advanced solid tumor such as melanoma, head and neck, liver or kidney cancer.

This sequence joins TRBV6-1 and TRBJ1-6, with TRBD1 identical over 8 bases. Germline CDR1 is MNHNS and CDR2 is SASEGT. This CDR3 is 16 amino acids long. The V gene end was trimmed by 5 bases and the J gene end by 0 bases; junction bases not matched to a gene: 3. This CDR3 reads CASSKGQGSYNSPLHF. The CDR3 bases are TGTGCCAGCAGTAAAGGACAGGGCTCCTATAATTCACCCCTCCACTTT.

V and J are TRBV5-1 and TRBJ1-6, with D possibly being TRBD1 (5 bases). Per the germline V gene, CDR1 is SGHRS and CDR2 is YFSETQ. This CDR3 has 16 residues. The V end was cut by 2 bases, the J end by 3 bases, with 12 bases between. The CDR3 DNA sequence: TGCGCCAGCAGCTTCGGGGGACTGAACTATAATTCACCCCTCCACTTT. Translating it yields CASSFGGLNYNSPLHF.

The chain is built from TRBV5-1 and TRBJ1-1; tentatively, D is TRBD1 (5 bases). Germline CDR1 reads SGHRS; CDR2 reads YFSETQ. Trimming removed 6 bases at V and 4 bases at J, with 19 bases between. The CDR3 has 15 amino acids. The CDR3, as DNA: TGCGCCAGCACCGGCGGGGTCGTTAGGGGCACTGAAGCTTTCTTT. Its translation: CASTGGVVRGTEAFF.

This clone was found many times. The CDR3 spells CASSGQFYEQYV. CDR3 bases: TGTGCCAGCAGTGGACAGTTCTACGAGCAGTACGTC. V gene TRBV7-9 combines with J gene TRBJ2-7, with D tentatively TRBD1 (6 bases). Between the trimmed V and J ends, which lost 6 bases and 3 bases, there was a span of 9 bases. This CDR3 is built from 12 residues. Germline CDR1 SEHNR, CDR2 FQNEAQ (reference sequence).

This chain joins TRBV7-9 and TRBJ2-2; weak D call: TRBD1 (5 bases). This CDR3 region has 16 residues. The V end lost 5 bases, the J end lost 4 bases, and 17 bases lay between the germline ends. Germline V lookup: CDR1 SEHNR, CDR2 FQNEAQ (reference sequence). CDR3 nucleotide sequence: TGTGCCAGCAGCCATCAAGTTCAGGGTGGCACCGGGGAGCTGTTTTTT. It codes for CASSHQVQGGTGELFF.

The V and J genes are TRBV4-2 and TRBJ2-1; the D gene is possibly TRBD2 (7 bases). V was trimmed by 4 bases and J by 3 bases, leaving 16 bases between them. The CDR3 loop spans 16 amino acids. Germline assignment: CDR1 LGHNA and CDR2 YNFKEQ. The CDR3 nucleotides read TGTGCCAGCAGCCTCGGGGGGACAAGACTCTACAATGAGCAGTTCTTC. Encoded protein: CASSLGGTRLYNEQFF.

J is TRBJ2-1 and V is TRBV6-5; 7 bases map to TRBD1. The CDR3 is 13 residues long. V shed 6 bases, J shed 4 bases, and the junction held 3 bases outside the gene matches. The germline V gene encodes CDR1 MNHEY and CDR2 SVGAGI. The CDR3 coding sequence is TGTGCCAGCAGGGGACAGCTATACAATGAGCAGTTCTTC. Translating it yields CASRGQLYNEQFF.

The chain couples TRBV18 to TRBJ2-5; TRBD1 matches 7 bases. The ends lost 2 bases at V and 5 bases at J; junction bases unmatched: 5. The CDR3 length is 14 residues. Germline V gene sequence: CDR1 KGHSH, CDR2 LQKENI. The CDR3, as DNA: TGTGCCAGCTCACCAGGGACAGCCGTGGAGACCCAGTACTTC. Encoded protein: CASSPGTAVETQYF.

The genes are TRBV10-1 and TRBJ1-5; unclear D gene. The CDR3 runs to 13 residues. Germline values: CDR1 WNHNN, CDR2 SYGVQD (reference sequence). Trimming stripped 2 bases from V and 4 bases from J, with 6 bases between. CDR3 sequence (DNA): TGCGCCAGCAGTGAGAACCCGAATCAGCCCCAGCATTTT. Protein product: CASSENPNQPQHF.

This clone has more than one count but fewer than ten. This same CDR3 is encoded by further DNA sequences in the sample. The chain carries TRBV7-9 and TRBJ1-1; D ambiguous. Between the trimmed V and J ends, which lost 5 bases and 0 bases, there was a span of 7 bases. Germline CDR1 is SEHNR and CDR2 is FQNEAQ (reference sequence). This CDR3 contains 13 residues. CDR3 amino acids: CASSLSLNTEAFF. The CDR3 DNA reads TGTGCCAGCAGCCTGTCATTGAACACTGAAGCTTTCTTT.